This T cell receptor beta chain was profiled in a study of blood T cell repertoires in COVID-19 (dated by TCRdb to about 2020). Regarding the research as a whole: The collaborator samples originated in the United States, Italy and Spain and spanned the acute and convalescent phases of COVID-19. The material from the prospective study consisted of cDNA or gDNA derived from T cells, B-cell-depleted T cells, or PBMCs. Subjects who had been exposed to COVID-19, were actively infected with it, or had recovered from it provided the deeply sampled blood TCRbeta repertoires that made up the dataset. The repertoires were released in a freely available public database meant as a resource for research on the immune response to SARS-CoV-2. The samples were drawn from two sources: the first 160 participants of the ongoing ImmuneRACE study, and fewer than 1,500 subjects contributed by 6 global collaborators. Nearly every sample came with metadata listing a de-identified subject ID, COVID-19 status, age in years and sex. Where available, HLA class I and class II types were taken from metadata supplied by the sample provider and were not determined by assay-based typing.

CDR1 and CDR2, per the germline V gene, are KGHSH and LQKENI. Deletion took 2 bases off V and 0 bases off J, with a span of 8 bases between the germline ends. CDR3 length: 15 amino acids, cysteine to phenylalanine. Just CDR3 DNA is preserved here, 45 bases in frame from base 1. Remarks on this clone: The antigen this receptor binds is unknown. Base qualities are missing; no much larger clone stands one base away.

In the prospective study, participants were roughly 18 to 100 years old, resided in fewer than 25 geographic areas of the United States, and were enrolled through a virtual design. Cohort assignment in the prospective study relied on participant-reported clinical history from a screening survey and a study questionnaire. For ImmuneRACE Cohort 3, a participant was defined as recovered based on two consecutive negative NP/OP PCR tests, clearance by a healthcare professional, or resolution of symptoms. Mobile phlebotomists in the prospective study collected whole blood, serum and a nasopharyngeal or oropharyngeal swab from every participant. Prospective study participants could optionally give additional blood draws and questionnaires over an approximately 2-month period. Prospective study blood samples were shipped either frozen or at room temperature before DNA extraction. Study-wide conclusions, independent of this receptor: The quantity of clinical and demographic metadata differed by source and by participant and was supplied without curation.

TCRbeta CDR3 regions were amplified from genomic DNA by means of the immunoSEQ Assay, a bias-controlled multiplex PCR. As for how the authors treated the data: Nucleated cell counts per sample were estimated from amplification of reference gene primers within the assay. Sequence reads were collapsed and filtered to measure the absolute abundance of every unique TCRbeta CDR3 rearrangement. For each sample, productive Simpson clonality was calculated by taking the square root of Simpson's diversity index across productive rearrangements. This immuneACCESS table, as held by TCRdb, lists in-frame sequences with V and J called but not all clones. Of the missing ones, under half trace to an unresolved V gene in checked studies; the others have no known cause. From that table come the V and J calls and clone size; the DNA was used to work out D and trimming. In this sample the table shows about 130,000 clones, 86% of which occur a single time. The ten largest account for about 2.5% of the sample.

The receptor comes from a woman in her forties or fifties who had recovered from COVID-19. Rearrangement joined TRBV18 to TRBJ1-3; no D gene can be assigned with confidence. What was sequenced was PBMCs or T cells enriched from blood (not recorded which). In nucleotides, the sequence is TGTGCCAGCTCACCAGGGAGGGACTCTGGAAACACCATATATTTT. It codes for CASSPGRDSGNTIYF.